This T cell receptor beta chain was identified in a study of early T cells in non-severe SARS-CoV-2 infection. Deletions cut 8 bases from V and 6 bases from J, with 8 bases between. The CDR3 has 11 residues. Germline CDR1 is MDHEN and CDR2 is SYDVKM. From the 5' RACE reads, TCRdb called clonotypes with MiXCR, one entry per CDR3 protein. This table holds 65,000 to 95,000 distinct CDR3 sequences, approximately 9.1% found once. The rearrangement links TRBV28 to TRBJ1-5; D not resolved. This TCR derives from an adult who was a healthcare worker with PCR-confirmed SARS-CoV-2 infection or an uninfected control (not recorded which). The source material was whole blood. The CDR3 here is CASQGSQPQHF. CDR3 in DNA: TGTGCCAGCCAAGGTAGTCAGCCCCAGCATTTT.